Reported below is one TCR beta chain. Its antigen is unknown. Time point of the sample: pre-treatment sample, taken before nivolumab and TIL therapy. This sample stems from a study of TIL therapy for anti-PD-1-resistant metastatic lung cancer. Study-wide background: Tumor harvest preceded PD-1/PD-L1 blockade, followed by nivolumab treatment. Patients had a median age of about 55 years (range 38-75).

The libraries were made with immunoSEQ v3. Repertoires were generated with immunoSEQ multiplex PCR, while TCRdb's copy carries only in-frame clones and drops some. The data contain tens of thousands of clones, 78% of them singletons. Regarding the study as a whole: TIL clonotype persistence in blood showed no apparent association with response.

There are 15 residues in the CDR3. Trimming shortened V by 1 base and J by 3 bases, and 10 bases separated the two germline ends. CDR1 is LNHNV and CDR2 is YYDKDF in the germline V gene (reference sequence). The rearrangement uses TRBV15 and TRBJ2-1; D call uncertain. This specimen consisted of blood, obtained at baseline. This receptor was taken from a person between 25 and 79 years old with non-small cell lung cancer. The CDR3 sequence: CATSRAGPNYNEQFF. The DNA for the CDR3 is TGTGCCACCAGCAGAGCAGGACCAAACTACAATGAGCAGTTCTTC.